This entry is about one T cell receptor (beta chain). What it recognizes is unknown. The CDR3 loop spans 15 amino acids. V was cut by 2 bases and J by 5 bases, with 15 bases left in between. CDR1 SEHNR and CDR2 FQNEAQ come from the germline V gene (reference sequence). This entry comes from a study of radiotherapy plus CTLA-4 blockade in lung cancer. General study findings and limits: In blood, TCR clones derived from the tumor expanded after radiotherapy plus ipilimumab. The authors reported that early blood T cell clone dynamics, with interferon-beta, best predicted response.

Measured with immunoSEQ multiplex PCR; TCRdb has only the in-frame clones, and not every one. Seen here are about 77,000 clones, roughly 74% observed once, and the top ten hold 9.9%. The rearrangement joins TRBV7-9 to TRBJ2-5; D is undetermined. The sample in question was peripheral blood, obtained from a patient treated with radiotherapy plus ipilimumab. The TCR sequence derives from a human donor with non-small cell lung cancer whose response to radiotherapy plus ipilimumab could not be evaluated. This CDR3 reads CASSLRDSSKETQYF. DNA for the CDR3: TGTGCCAGCAGCTTACGAGACTCCTCCAAGGAGACCCAGTACTTC.